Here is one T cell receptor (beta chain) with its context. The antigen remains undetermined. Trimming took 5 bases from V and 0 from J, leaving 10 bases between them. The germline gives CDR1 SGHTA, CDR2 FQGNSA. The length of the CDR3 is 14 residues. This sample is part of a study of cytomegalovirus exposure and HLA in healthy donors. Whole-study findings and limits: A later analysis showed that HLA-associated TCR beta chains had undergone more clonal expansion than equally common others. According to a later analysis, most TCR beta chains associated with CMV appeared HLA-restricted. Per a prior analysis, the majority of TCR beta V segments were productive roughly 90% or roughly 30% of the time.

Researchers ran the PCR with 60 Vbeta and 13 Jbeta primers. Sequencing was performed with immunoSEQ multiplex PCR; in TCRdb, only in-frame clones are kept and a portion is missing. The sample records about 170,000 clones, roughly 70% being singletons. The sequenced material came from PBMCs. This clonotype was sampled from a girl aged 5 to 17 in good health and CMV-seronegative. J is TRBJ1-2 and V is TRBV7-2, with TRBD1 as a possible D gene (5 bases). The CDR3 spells CASSRDSSNYGYTF. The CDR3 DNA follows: TGTGCCAGCAGCCGTGACAGCTCTAACTATGGCTACACCTTC. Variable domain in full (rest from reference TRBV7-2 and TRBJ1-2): GAGVSQSPSNKVTEKGKDVELRCDPISGHTALYWYRQSLGQGLEFLIYFQGNSAPDKSGLPSDRFSAERTGGSVSTLTIQRTQQEDSAVYLCASSRDSSNYGYTFGSGTRLTVV.